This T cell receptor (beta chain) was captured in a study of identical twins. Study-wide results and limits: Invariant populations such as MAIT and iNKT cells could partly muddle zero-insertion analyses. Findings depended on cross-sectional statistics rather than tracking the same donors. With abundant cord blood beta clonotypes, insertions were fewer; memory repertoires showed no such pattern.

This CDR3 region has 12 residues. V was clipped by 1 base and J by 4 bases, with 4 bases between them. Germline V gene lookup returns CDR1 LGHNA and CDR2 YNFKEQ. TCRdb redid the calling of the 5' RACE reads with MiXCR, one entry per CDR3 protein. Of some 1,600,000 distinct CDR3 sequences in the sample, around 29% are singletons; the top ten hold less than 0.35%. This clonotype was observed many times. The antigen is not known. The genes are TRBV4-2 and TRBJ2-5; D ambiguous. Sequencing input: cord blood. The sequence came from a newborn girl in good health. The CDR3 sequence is CASSQGGETQYF. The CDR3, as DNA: TGTGCCAGCAGCCAAGGGGGAGAGACCCAGTACTTC.